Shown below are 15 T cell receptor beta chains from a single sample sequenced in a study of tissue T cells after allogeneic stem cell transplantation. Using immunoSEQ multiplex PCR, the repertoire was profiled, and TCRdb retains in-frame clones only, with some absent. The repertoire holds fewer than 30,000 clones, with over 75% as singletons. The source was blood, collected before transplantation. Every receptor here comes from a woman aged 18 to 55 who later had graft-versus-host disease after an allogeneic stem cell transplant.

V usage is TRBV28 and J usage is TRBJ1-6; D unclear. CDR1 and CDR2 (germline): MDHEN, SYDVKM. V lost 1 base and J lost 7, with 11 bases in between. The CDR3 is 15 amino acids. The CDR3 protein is CASSLSGVGNSPLHF. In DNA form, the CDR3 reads TGTGCCAGCAGTTTATCTGGGGTCGGCAATTCACCCCTCCACTTT.

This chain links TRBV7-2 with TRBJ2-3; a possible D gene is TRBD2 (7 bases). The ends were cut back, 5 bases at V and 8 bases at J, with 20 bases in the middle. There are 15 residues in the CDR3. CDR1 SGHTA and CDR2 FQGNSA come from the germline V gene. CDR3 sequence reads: CASSQLLGGGGTQYF. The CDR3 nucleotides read TGTGCCAGCAGCCAACTTCTGGGGGGCGGGGGTACGCAGTATTTT. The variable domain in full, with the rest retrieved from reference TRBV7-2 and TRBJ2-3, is GAGVSQSPSNKVTEKGKDVELRCDPISGHTALYWYRQSLGQGLEFLIYFQGNSAPDKSGLPSDRFSAERTGGSVSTLTIQRTQQEDSAVYLCASSQLLGGGGTQYFGPGTRLTVL.

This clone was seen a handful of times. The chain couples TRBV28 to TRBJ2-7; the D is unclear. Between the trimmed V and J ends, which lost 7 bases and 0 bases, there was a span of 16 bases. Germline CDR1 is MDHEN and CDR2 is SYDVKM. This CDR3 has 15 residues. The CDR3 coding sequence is TGTGCCAGCACCCCATCCGTTGCGGCCTCCTACGAGCAGTACTTC. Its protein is CASTPSVAASYEQYF.

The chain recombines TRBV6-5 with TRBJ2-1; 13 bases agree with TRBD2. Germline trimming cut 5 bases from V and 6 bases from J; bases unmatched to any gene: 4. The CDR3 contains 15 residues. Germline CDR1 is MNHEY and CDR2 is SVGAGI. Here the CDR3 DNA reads TGTGCCAGCAGTCCACTAGCGGGGGGGACCAATGAGCAGTTCTTC. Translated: CASSPLAGGTNEQFF.

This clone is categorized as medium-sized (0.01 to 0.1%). In nucleotides, the CDR3 is TGTGCCAGCAGTGACGGACAGGGGGCGACAGATACGCAGTATTTT. The encoded protein is CASSDGQGATDTQYF. This chain joins TRBV6-4 and TRBJ2-3; 11 bases match TRBD1. The CDR3 runs 15 residues. Losses at the gene ends were 2 bases for V and 3 bases for J; bases not matched to a gene: 1. The germline gives CDR1 MRHNA, CDR2 SNTAGT.

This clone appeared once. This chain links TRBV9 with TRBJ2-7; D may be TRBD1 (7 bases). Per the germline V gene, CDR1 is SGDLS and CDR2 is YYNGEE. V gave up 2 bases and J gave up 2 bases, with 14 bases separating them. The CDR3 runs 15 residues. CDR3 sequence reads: CASSVGGGGAYEQYF. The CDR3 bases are TGTGCCAGCAGCGTTGGTGGAGGGGGCGCCTACGAGCAGTACTTC.

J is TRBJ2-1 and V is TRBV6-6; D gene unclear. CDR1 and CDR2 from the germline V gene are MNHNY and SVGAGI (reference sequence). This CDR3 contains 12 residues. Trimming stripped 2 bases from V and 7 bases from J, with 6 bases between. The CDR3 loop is CASSYLRNEQFF. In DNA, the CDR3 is TGTGCCAGCAGTTACCTAAGAAATGAGCAGTTCTTC.

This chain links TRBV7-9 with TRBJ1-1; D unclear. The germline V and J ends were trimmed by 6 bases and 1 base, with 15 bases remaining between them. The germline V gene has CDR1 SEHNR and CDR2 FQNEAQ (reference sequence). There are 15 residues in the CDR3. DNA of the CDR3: TGTGCCAGCAGACCCCCTGGGGAGAGGAACACTGAAGCTTTCTTT. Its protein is CASRPPGERNTEAFF.

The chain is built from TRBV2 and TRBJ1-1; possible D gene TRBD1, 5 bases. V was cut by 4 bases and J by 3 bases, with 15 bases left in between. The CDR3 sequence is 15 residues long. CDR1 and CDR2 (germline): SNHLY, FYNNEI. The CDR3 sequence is CASSAVGGGDTEAFF. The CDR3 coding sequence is TGTGCCAGCAGTGCCGTCGGGGGTGGGGACACTGAAGCTTTCTTT.

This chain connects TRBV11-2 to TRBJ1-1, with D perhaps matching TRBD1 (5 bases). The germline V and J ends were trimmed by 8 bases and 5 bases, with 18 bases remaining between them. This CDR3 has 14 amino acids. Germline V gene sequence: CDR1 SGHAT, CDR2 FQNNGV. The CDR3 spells CASGSPERGTEAFF. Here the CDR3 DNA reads TGTGCCAGCGGAAGCCCCGAGAGGGGAACTGAAGCTTTCTTT.

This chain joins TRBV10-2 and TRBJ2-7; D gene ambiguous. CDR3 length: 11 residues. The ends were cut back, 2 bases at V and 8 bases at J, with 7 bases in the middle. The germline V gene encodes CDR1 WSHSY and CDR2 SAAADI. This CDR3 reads CASSEEAKQYF. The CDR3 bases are TGCGCCAGCAGTGAGGAGGCAAAGCAGTACTTC.

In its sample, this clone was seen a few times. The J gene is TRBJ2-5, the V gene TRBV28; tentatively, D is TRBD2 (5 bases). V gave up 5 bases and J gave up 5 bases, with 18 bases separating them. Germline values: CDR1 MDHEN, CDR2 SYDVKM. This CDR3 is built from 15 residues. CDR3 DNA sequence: TGTGCCAGCAGTACCACGACCCGGGATTCGGAGACCCAGTACTTC. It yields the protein CASSTTTRDSETQYF.

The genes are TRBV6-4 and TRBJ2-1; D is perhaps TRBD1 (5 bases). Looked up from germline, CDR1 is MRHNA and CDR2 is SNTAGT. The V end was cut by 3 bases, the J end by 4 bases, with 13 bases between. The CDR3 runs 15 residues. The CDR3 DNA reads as TGTGCCAGCAGTGAGGGTCGGCAGGGATACAATGAGCAGTTCTTC. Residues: CASSEGRQGYNEQFF.

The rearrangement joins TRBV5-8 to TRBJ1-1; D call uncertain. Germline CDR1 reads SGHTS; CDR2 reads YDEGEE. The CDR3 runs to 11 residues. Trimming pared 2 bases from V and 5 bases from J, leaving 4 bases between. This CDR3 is CASSFRTEAFF. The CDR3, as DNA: TGTGCCAGCAGCTTTCGGACTGAAGCTTTCTTT.

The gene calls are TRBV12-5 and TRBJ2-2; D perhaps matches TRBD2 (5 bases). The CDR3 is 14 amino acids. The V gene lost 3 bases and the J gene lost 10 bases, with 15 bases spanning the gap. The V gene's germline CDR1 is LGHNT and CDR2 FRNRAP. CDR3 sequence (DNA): TGTGCTAGTGGTTTCACTAGTAGCTCGTCGGAGCTGTTTTTT. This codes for CASGFTSSSSELFF.